This is a list of T cell receptor beta chains from one sample in a study of blood T cell repertoires in COVID-19. Here immunoSEQ multiplex PCR was the method, and the copy in TCRdb shows in-frame clones only, minus some. This sample has 100,000 or so clones; more than 70% occur once, and the top ten carry just under 20%. Sequencing was carried out using peripheral blood. The receptors come from a human donor in a cohort sampled during active COVID-19. Both conserved end residues are part of each CDR3. The D gene is left open where the match is weak. Expanded clones are given a class, and other clones once, few, many or no size at all.

d_call: .
clone_size: .
v_call: TRBV29-1
j_call: TRBJ2-7
cdr3_aa: CSVEMSTGSSYEQYF
cdr3_nt: TGCAGCGTTGAAATGTCTACAGGCAGTTCCTACGAGCAGTACTTC

d_call: .
clone_size: .
v_call: TRBV29-1
j_call: TRBJ2-7
cdr3_aa: CSVWGDPNYEQYF
cdr3_nt: TGCAGCGTTTGGGGCGACCCAAACTACGAGCAGTACTTC

d_call: TRBD2
clone_size: few
v_call: TRBV24-1
j_call: TRBJ2-1
cdr3_aa: CATSPHPGLAGVNEQFF
cdr3_nt: TGTGCCACCAGTCCACACCCGGGACTAGCGGGAGTCAATGAGCAGTTCTTC

d_call: .
clone_size: .
v_call: TRBV24-1
j_call: TRBJ2-1
cdr3_aa: CATSDFYGEQFF
cdr3_nt: TGTGCCACCAGTGATTTTTACGGTGAGCAGTTCTTC

d_call: .
clone_size: .
v_call: TRBV5-1
j_call: TRBJ2-3
cdr3_aa: CASSLEVAPVGDTQYF
cdr3_nt: TGCGCCAGCAGCTTGGAAGTAGCTCCCGTGGGAGATACGCAGTATTTT

d_call: .
clone_size: .
v_call: TRBV2
j_call: TRBJ2-7
cdr3_aa: CASNRPGSTYEQYF
cdr3_nt: TGTGCCAGCAATAGACCGGGATCCACCTACGAGCAGTACTTC

d_call: .
clone_size: once
v_call: TRBV4-1
j_call: TRBJ1-2
cdr3_aa: CASSQEGTTGAYGYTF
cdr3_nt: TGCGCCAGCAGCCAAGAGGGCACGACAGGCGCGTATGGCTACACCTTC

d_call: TRBD1
clone_size: .
v_call: TRBV15
j_call: TRBJ1-4
cdr3_aa: CATSRDRQGGEKLFF
cdr3_nt: TGTGCCACCAGCAGAGATAGACAGGGGGGTGAAAAACTGTTTTTT

d_call: .
clone_size: .
v_call: TRBV5-4
j_call: TRBJ2-1
cdr3_aa: CASSLPGVRALYNEQFF
cdr3_nt: TGTGCCAGCAGCTTGCCAGGGGTTCGGGCCCTATACAATGAGCAGTTCTTC

d_call: TRBD1
clone_size: .
v_call: TRBV7-3
j_call: TRBJ2-7
cdr3_aa: CASSSSGTAYEQYF
cdr3_nt: TGTGCCAGCAGCTCCTCCGGGACAGCCTACGAGCAGTACTTC

d_call: .
clone_size: .
v_call: TRBV4-3
j_call: TRBJ1-2
cdr3_aa: CASSHRIMSGNYGYTF
cdr3_nt: TGCGCCAGCAGCCACCGAATCATGTCGGGTAACTATGGCTACACCTTC

d_call: TRBD2
clone_size: .
v_call: TRBV10-3
j_call: TRBJ2-1
cdr3_aa: CAISESAGGASYNEQFF
cdr3_nt: TGTGCCATCAGTGAGTCTGCGGGAGGGGCTTCCTACAATGAGCAGTTCTTC

d_call: .
clone_size: .
v_call: TRBV21-1
j_call: TRBJ1-5
cdr3_aa: CASSKELRAGREYSNQPQHF
cdr3_nt: TGTGCCAGCAGCAAAGAATTAAGGGCAGGGAGGGAATATAGCAATCAGCCCCAGCATTTT

d_call: TRBD2
clone_size: .
v_call: TRBV2
j_call: TRBJ2-7
cdr3_aa: CASSERGSGVYEQYF
cdr3_nt: TGTGCCAGCAGTGAACGCGGAAGCGGGGTCTACGAGCAGTACTTC

d_call: .
clone_size: .
v_call: TRBV5-4
j_call: TRBJ2-7
cdr3_aa: CASSLTAYEQYF
cdr3_nt: TGTGCCAGCAGCTTGACGGCCTACGAGCAGTACTTC

d_call: .
clone_size: .
v_call: TRBV6-2/TRBV6-3
j_call: TRBJ2-3
cdr3_aa: CASSYWGERRTDTQYF
cdr3_nt: TGTGCCAGCAGTTACTGGGGGGAGAGACGCACAGATACGCAGTATTTT

d_call: .
clone_size: .
v_call: TRBV5-1
j_call: TRBJ1-1
cdr3_aa: CASSFRNTEAFF
cdr3_nt: TGCGCCAGCAGCTTTAGGAACACTGAAGCTTTCTTT

d_call: .
clone_size: .
v_call: TRBV13
j_call: TRBJ2-1
cdr3_aa: CASSPMYFGNEQFF
cdr3_nt: TGTGCCAGCAGCCCGATGTATTTCGGCAATGAGCAGTTCTTC

d_call: .
clone_size: once
v_call: TRBV5-4
j_call: TRBJ2-1
cdr3_aa: CASSLGQGREGNEQFF
cdr3_nt: TGTGCCAGCAGCTTGGGGCAGGGGAGGGAGGGGAATGAGCAGTTCTTC

d_call: .
clone_size: .
v_call: TRBV19
j_call: TRBJ2-3
cdr3_aa: CASSIETAASTDTQYF
cdr3_nt: TGTGCCAGTAGTATAGAAACAGCGGCGAGCACAGATACGCAGTATTTT

d_call: TRBD1
clone_size: .
v_call: TRBV28
j_call: TRBJ1-5
cdr3_aa: CASSLPGQSLQPQHF
cdr3_nt: TGTGCCAGCAGCTTACCGGGACAGTCACTTCAGCCCCAGCATTTT

d_call: .
clone_size: .
v_call: TRBV19
j_call: TRBJ1-1
cdr3_aa: CASSRTENTEAFF
cdr3_nt: TGTGCCAGTAGTAGGACAGAGAACACTGAAGCTTTCTTT

d_call: TRBD2
clone_size: few
v_call: TRBV7-9
j_call: TRBJ2-7
cdr3_aa: CASSQAGAGAEQYF
cdr3_nt: TGTGCCAGCAGCCAGGCGGGAGCGGGAGCCGAGCAGTACTTC

d_call: .
clone_size: .
v_call: TRBV11-2
j_call: TRBJ2-7
cdr3_aa: CASSFSQGPYEQYF
cdr3_nt: TGTGCCAGCAGCTTCTCCCAGGGGCCCTACGAGCAGTACTTC

d_call: .
clone_size: .
v_call: TRBV28
j_call: TRBJ1-5
cdr3_aa: CASSLGGNGNQPQHF
cdr3_nt: TGTGCCAGCAGTTTGGGGGGGAATGGCAATCAGCCCCAGCATTTT

d_call: TRBD1
clone_size: .
v_call: TRBV7-9
j_call: TRBJ2-3
cdr3_aa: CASSETGTGGADTQYF
cdr3_nt: TGTGCCAGCAGCGAAACCGGGACAGGGGGTGCCGATACGCAGTATTTT

d_call: TRBD2
clone_size: .
v_call: TRBV18
j_call: TRBJ2-1
cdr3_aa: CASSPRREGNEQFF
cdr3_nt: TGTGCCAGCTCACCACGGAGGGAGGGCAATGAGCAGTTCTTC

d_call: .
clone_size: .
v_call: TRBV7-3
j_call: TRBJ2-1
cdr3_aa: CASSSQASEYNEQFF
cdr3_nt: TGTGCCAGCAGCTCCCAAGCTAGCGAGTACAATGAGCAGTTCTTC

d_call: TRBD1
clone_size: .
v_call: TRBV2
j_call: TRBJ1-5
cdr3_aa: CASTRGGPGQGNQPQHF
cdr3_nt: TGTGCCAGCACCCGGGGGGGGCCGGGACAGGGGAATCAGCCCCAGCATTTT

d_call: TRBD2
clone_size: .
v_call: TRBV5-4
j_call: TRBJ2-1
cdr3_aa: CASSLSGRSNEQFF
cdr3_nt: TGTGCCAGCAGCTTAAGCGGGAGGTCCAATGAGCAGTTCTTC

d_call: TRBD1
clone_size: .
v_call: TRBV29-1
j_call: TRBJ2-1
cdr3_aa: CSAPPRTGGGNEQFF
cdr3_nt: TGCAGCGCTCCGCCTAGGACAGGGGGCGGGAATGAGCAGTTCTTC

d_call: .
clone_size: .
v_call: TRBV21-1
j_call: TRBJ1-5
cdr3_aa: CARQGTIDIGNQPQHF
cdr3_nt: TGTGCCAGACAGGGGACGATTGATATAGGCAATCAGCCCCAGCATTTT

d_call: TRBD1
clone_size: .
v_call: TRBV13
j_call: TRBJ2-5
cdr3_aa: CASSFGTAQETQYF
cdr3_nt: TGTGCCAGCAGCTTCGGGACAGCTCAAGAGACCCAGTACTTC

d_call: .
clone_size: .
v_call: TRBV7-8
j_call: TRBJ2-7
cdr3_aa: CASSPAGRPGSEQYF
cdr3_nt: TGTGCCAGCAGCCCTGCGGGGCGTCCAGGGAGCGAGCAGTACTTC

d_call: .
clone_size: .
v_call: TRBV6-4
j_call: TRBJ2-1
cdr3_aa: CASSEFVGPSYNEQFF
cdr3_nt: TGTGCCAGCAGTGAATTCGTCGGTCCCTCCTACAATGAGCAGTTCTTC

d_call: .
clone_size: .
v_call: TRBV9
j_call: TRBJ2-5
cdr3_aa: CASSVDAGARSSQYF
cdr3_nt: TGTGCCAGCAGCGTAGATGCAGGGGCAAGAAGTTCCCAGTACTTC

d_call: TRBD1
clone_size: .
v_call: TRBV24-1
j_call: TRBJ2-1
cdr3_aa: CATSDSGDRIHEQFF
cdr3_nt: TGTGCCACCAGTGACTCCGGGGACAGAATCCATGAGCAGTTCTTC

d_call: .
clone_size: .
v_call: TRBV6-2/TRBV6-3
j_call: TRBJ2-2
cdr3_aa: CASSYNEITIGELFF
cdr3_nt: TGTGCCAGCAGTTACAACGAGATAACGATCGGGGAGCTGTTTTTT